The clone carrying this T cell receptor beta chain was detected a few times. Its antigen is not known. Sequence at one end of the junction differs from germline and may be a read error. This sample stems from a study of T cell repertoires in cytomegalovirus infection. Broader study findings: Ex vivo, HLA-C-restricted CMV-specific TCR beta clonotypes prevailed over the rest of the response.

CDR1 is MGHRA, CDR2 YSYEKL, per germline. The CDR3 extends over 16 amino acids. TCRdb reprocessed the reads with MiXCR, giving one entry per CDR3 protein. Of about 600,000 distinct CDR3 sequences in the sample, about 24% were seen once. The sample comprised CD8+ T cells from PBMCs. This sequence was found in a human donor in good health (CMV status not recorded). Some clones in this sample may be carry-over from other donors' samples. The chain carries TRBV4-1 and TRBJ2-5; D call uncertain. The CDR3 DNA follows: TGCGCCAACAGCCTGAAATCTTCTAGGACGGATGAGACCCAGTACTTC. It specifies CANSLKSSRTDETQYF.